These 29 T cell receptor beta chains came from one sample sequenced in a study of blood T cell repertoires in COVID-19. The protocol was immunoSEQ multiplex PCR, while the TCRdb copy is restricted to in-frame clones and leaves out a portion. The sample yields fewer than 250,000 clones, 88% seen once. The specimen sequenced was PBMCs or T cells enriched from blood (not recorded which). The receptor set was obtained from a woman aged 25 to 45 who had been exposed to COVID-19.

The chain has TRBV2 and TRBJ1-2; weak D call: TRBD1 (6 bases). Germline-derived CDR1 and CDR2 are SNHLY and FYNNEI. This CDR3 region has 12 residues. The V end was cut by 3 bases, the J end by 8 bases, with 10 bases between. The CDR3 sequence is CASSEGARGYTF. CDR3 DNA sequence: TGTGCCAGCAGTGAGGGGGCTCGGGGCTACACCTTC.

The rearrangement joins TRBV19 to TRBJ1-5; the match to TRBD1 covers 8 bases. The germline V gene has CDR1 LNHDA and CDR2 SQIVND (reference sequence). This CDR3 is 14 amino acids long. J gave up 7 bases and V 4 bases, and 6 bases lay outside the gene matches. The CDR3 nucleotides are TGTGCCAGTAGTAACCAGGGGGCGTACCAGCCCCAGCATTTT. Protein sequence: CASSNQGAYQPQHF.

CDR3 sequence (DNA): TGTGCCACCAGCAGAAGGGGGAGCGGGAGGGGTTACGAGCAGTACTTC. Translating gives CATSRRGSGRGYEQYF. The chain links TRBV15 to TRBJ2-7, with 10 bases lining up with TRBD2. The germline V gene encodes CDR1 LNHNV and CDR2 YYDKDF (reference sequence). This CDR3 is 16 amino acids long. V gave up 2 bases and J gave up 4 bases; unmatched junction bases: 8. Full variable domain (remainder filled in from reference TRBV15 and TRBJ2-7): DAMVIQNPRYQVTQFGKPVTLSCSQTLNHNVMYWYQQKSSQAPKLLFHYYDKDFNNEADTPDNFQSRRPNTSFCFLDIRSPGLGDTAMYLCATSRRGSGRGYEQYFGPGTRLTVT.

About this clone: One end of the junction is discordant with germline, which a read error may explain. V and J are TRBV24-1 and TRBJ2-3; 7 bases fit TRBD2. Germline V gene sequence: CDR1 KGHDR, CDR2 SFDVKD. The CDR3 runs 15 residues. The CDR3 coding sequence is TGTGCCACCAGTGTCCCCGGCGGGAGCACCGATACGCAGTATTTT. Translating gives CATSVPGGSTDTQYF.

The chain recombines TRBV2 with TRBJ1-2; 9 nucleotides agree with TRBD1. J gave up 4 bases and V 1 base, and 7 bases lay outside the gene matches. The CDR3 loop spans 16 amino acids. The V gene's germline CDR1 is SNHLY and CDR2 FYNNEI. This chain's CDR3 is CASSEDRDRVSYGYTF. Here the CDR3 DNA reads TGTGCCAGCAGTGAAGACCGGGACAGGGTTAGCTATGGCTACACCTTC.

The chain couples TRBV3-1 (or the pseudogene TRBV3-2) to TRBJ2-2; D perhaps matches TRBD2 (6 bases). Per the germline V gene, CDR1 is LGHDT and CDR2 is YNNKEL (reference sequence). The CDR3 has 15 residues. The V and J ends lost 3 bases and 5 bases respectively, with 13 bases between them. The CDR3, as DNA: TGTGCCAGCAGCCATCGGGGGTTAAAAACCGGGGAGCTGTTTTTT. Its protein is CASSHRGLKTGELFF.

The V and J genes are TRBV6-5 and TRBJ2-7; the D gene is possibly TRBD2 (6 bases). The CDR3 sequence is 15 residues long. V was cut by 4 bases and J by 6 bases, with 19 bases left in between. CDR1 and CDR2 from the germline V gene are MNHEY and SVGAGI. The CDR3 loop reads CASSSPTDPEGEQYF. CDR3 DNA sequence: TGTGCCAGCAGTTCTCCGACAGATCCGGAGGGCGAGCAGTACTTC.

This clone has a handful of counts. The chain uses TRBV11-1 and TRBJ1-1; D is unresolved. Per the germline V gene, CDR1 is SGHAT and CDR2 is FQDESV (reference sequence). The length of the CDR3 is 13 residues. V was trimmed by 3 bases and J by 6 bases, leaving 11 bases between them. CDR3: CASSFGFGSEAFF. Written as DNA, the CDR3 is TGTGCCAGCAGCTTCGGGTTTGGCTCTGAAGCTTTCTTT. The whole variable domain, filled in from reference TRBV11-1 and TRBJ1-1, reads EAEVAQSPRYKITEKSQAVAFWCDPISGHATLYWYRQILGQGPELLVQFQDESVVDDSQLPKDRFSAERLKGVDSTLKIQPAELGDSAMYLCASSFGFGSEAFFGQGTRLTVV.

The chain is built from TRBV10-3 and TRBJ1-4, with no clear D. CDR1 and CDR2 from the germline V gene are ENHRY and SYGVKD. The CDR3 consists of 12 residues. The germline V and J ends were trimmed by 8 bases and 8 bases, with 12 bases remaining between them. CDR3 coding DNA: TGTGCCATCTCCGGAGAGGGAGAAAAACTGTTTTTT. Protein: CAISGEGEKLFF.

This CDR3 is CASSPRLALEQYF. The CDR3 DNA sequence: TGTGCCAGCAGCCCCCGACTAGCTCTCGAGCAGTACTTC. This chain uses TRBV12-3 or TRBV12-4 with TRBJ2-7, with 7 positions matching TRBD2. There are 13 residues in the CDR3. With V trimmed by 6 bases and J by 6 bases, 8 bases remained unmatched.

This chain joins TRBV11-2 and TRBJ2-7; 9 nucleotides align to TRBD1. V was clipped by 4 bases and J by 6 bases; unmatched bases: 10. The germline gives CDR1 SGHAT, CDR2 FQNNGV. The CDR3 spans 15 residues. The CDR3 DNA is TGTGCCAGCAGCTGGTCTGGGACAGGGACTCTCGAGCAGTACTTC. Protein: CASSWSGTGTLEQYF.

This sequence joins TRBV5-8 and TRBJ1-2; a weak D match, TRBD1 (6 bases). This CDR3 region has 15 residues. The V end was cut by 4 bases, the J end by 6 bases, with 19 bases between. Germline values: CDR1 SGHTS, CDR2 YDEGEE. CDR3 bases: TGTGCCAGCAGCGAGAGATACGGACAGTCCGATGGCTACACCTTC. Protein sequence: CASSERYGQSDGYTF.

This clone is a singleton in its sample. The chain joins TRBV5-4 to TRBJ2-5; 9 bases align to TRBD1. The CDR3 totals 14 residues. V was clipped by 4 bases and J by 4 bases; unmatched bases: 5. Germline V lookup: CDR1 SGHNT, CDR2 YYREEE (reference sequence). CDR3 nucleotide sequence: TGTGCCAGCAGCCAGAAGACAGGGGGAGAGACCCAGTACTTC. Translated: CASSQKTGGETQYF.

The chain recombines TRBV27 with TRBJ1-1; the D gene is possibly TRBD1 (5 bases). V lost 8 bases, J lost 1 base, and 17 bases lay in between. The CDR3 loop spans 15 amino acids. CDR1 MNHEY and CDR2 SMNVEV come from the germline V gene (reference sequence). CDR3 sequence reads: CASWGVGGTNTEAFF. The CDR3 bases are TGTGCCAGCTGGGGGGTGGGCGGAACGAACACTGAAGCTTTCTTT.

V usage is TRBV6-5 and J usage is TRBJ1-1, with D tentatively TRBD1 (5 bases). CDR1 and CDR2 from the germline V gene are MNHEY and SVGAGI. V lost 6 bases, J lost 7 bases, and 18 bases lay in between. The CDR3 is 14 amino acids. CDR3 bases: TGTGCCAGCAGCCAACCCCCCGGGGGTAGTGAAGCTTTCTTT. Protein sequence: CASSQPPGGSEAFF.

This clone was detected a few times. The genes are TRBV19 and TRBJ1-6; 8 bases align to TRBD1. CDR3 length: 16 residues. From germline, CDR1 is LNHDA and CDR2 SQIVND (reference sequence). Germline trimming cut 4 bases from V and 7 bases from J; bases unmatched to any gene: 9. In nucleotides, the CDR3 is TGTGCCAGTAGTACTTCGACCGGGACAGGCAATTCACCCCTCCACTTT. It specifies CASSTSTGTGNSPLHF.

The V gene is TRBV19, the J gene TRBJ1-2; possible D gene TRBD1, 5 bases. Germline assignment: CDR1 LNHDA and CDR2 SQIVND (reference sequence). The CDR3 runs 15 residues. V lost 6 bases to trimming and J lost 6 bases, with 20 bases between them. The CDR3 is CASRNSGATVHGYTF. The CDR3 region has the DNA TGTGCCAGTAGGAACAGCGGGGCTACGGTTCATGGCTACACCTTC.

V is TRBV12-5 and J is TRBJ1-5; D is undetermined. The CDR3 sequence is 14 residues long. Germline CDR1 LGHNT, CDR2 FRNRAP. The V and J ends lost 6 bases and 6 bases respectively, with 15 bases between them. CDR3 in amino acids: CASGQVGVGQPQHF. CDR3 bases: TGTGCTAGTGGCCAGGTAGGTGTCGGTCAGCCCCAGCATTTT. The whole variable domain, remainder taken from reference TRBV12-5 and TRBJ1-5, is DARVTQTPRHKVTEMGQEVTMRCQPILGHNTVFWYRQTMMQGLELLAYFRNRAPLDDSGMPKDRFSAEMPDATLATLKIQPSEPRDSAVYFCASGQVGVGQPQHFGDGTRLSIL.

The chain recombines TRBV2 with TRBJ1-5, with TRBD1 as a possible D gene (6 bases). The CDR3 has 15 residues. Trimming shortened V by 2 bases and J by 5 bases, and 13 bases separated the two germline ends. CDR1 is SNHLY and CDR2 is FYNNEI in the germline V gene. In nucleotides, the CDR3 is TGTGCCAGCAGTGAAAATACAGGGTTTTATCAGCCCCAGCATTTT. Amino acid sequence: CASSENTGFYQPQHF.

The chain joins TRBV5-3 to TRBJ2-1; D not certain. TRBV5-3 is designated an ORF whose function remains uncertain. The length of the CDR3 is 20 residues. V shed 0 bases and J shed 0 bases, with 22 bases lying between them. Here the CDR3 reads CARSLALGVAEPHSYNEQFF. The CDR3 bases are TGTGCCAGAAGCTTGGCCCTCGGCGTGGCGGAGCCACACTCCTACAATGAGCAGTTCTTC.

J is TRBJ2-7 and V is TRBV11-3, with 12 bases fitting TRBD2. The CDR3 spans 15 residues. J lost 1 base, V lost 5 bases, and 3 bases had no gene match. Germline CDR1 and CDR2: SGHNT and YENEEA. CDR3 region: CASSRGLAGSYEQYF. The CDR3 DNA reads TGTGCCAGCAGCCGAGGACTAGCGGGGTCCTACGAGCAGTACTTC.

The genes are TRBV18 and TRBJ1-1; 8 bases are shared with TRBD1. Germline loops: CDR1 KGHSH, CDR2 LQKENI. The V gene end was trimmed by 6 bases and the J gene end by 0 bases; junction bases not matched to a gene: 9. The CDR3 spans 16 residues. The CDR3 sequence: CASSQDRAGVNTEAFF. The CDR3 DNA reads TGTGCCAGCTCTCAGGACAGGGCAGGTGTGAACACTGAAGCTTTCTTT.

The genes are TRBV2 and TRBJ1-3; D might be TRBD1 (6 bases). Between the trimmed V and J ends, which lost 2 bases and 10 bases, there was a span of 21 bases. CDR1 is SNHLY and CDR2 is FYNNEI in the germline V gene. The CDR3 length is 16 residues. The CDR3 spells CASSERRWDTPQTIYF. CDR3 DNA sequence: TGTGCCAGCAGTGAAAGAAGGTGGGACACCCCGCAGACCATATATTTT.

The rearrangement joins TRBV5-4 to TRBJ1-1; weak D call: TRBD1 (5 bases). Germline V gene lookup returns CDR1 SGHNT and CDR2 YYREEE (reference sequence). V was trimmed by 0 bases and J by 1 base, leaving 13 bases between them. The CDR3 is 16 residues long. CDR3 nucleotide sequence: TGTGCCAGCAGCTTGGCCATTTTCGGACAGAACACTGAAGCTTTCTTT. Protein sequence: CASSLAIFGQNTEAFF.

The V call is TRBV24-1, the J call TRBJ2-3; 11 positions match TRBD2. The ends lost 3 bases at V and 5 bases at J; junction bases unmatched: 9. Looked up from germline, CDR1 is KGHDR and CDR2 is SFDVKD. CDR3 length: 17 residues. CDR3 nucleotide sequence: TGTGCCACCAGTGATCAACGTAGCGGGAGGGCGGTAGATACGCAGTATTTT. Translated: CATSDQRSGRAVDTQYF.

The V and J genes are TRBV20-1 and TRBJ2-1; the D is unclear. From germline, CDR1 is DFQATT and CDR2 SNEGSKA (reference sequence). Trimming removed 3 bases from V and 0 bases from J, with 9 bases in between. CDR3 length: 14 residues. CDR3 region: CSASDMSSYNEQFF. CDR3 DNA sequence: TGCAGTGCTAGTGATATGAGCTCCTACAATGAGCAGTTCTTC.

The chain couples TRBV7-2 to TRBJ2-3; D remains unclear. The CDR3 is 14 amino acids. Per the germline V gene, CDR1 is SGHTA and CDR2 is FQGNSA. The V end was cut by 1 base, the J end by 5 bases, with 10 bases between. The CDR3 loop is CASSLVSSVDTQYF. In nucleotides, the CDR3 is TGTGCCAGCAGCTTAGTATCCTCTGTAGATACGCAGTATTTT.

V is TRBV2 and J is TRBJ2-7, with TRBD2 matching over 12 bases. The germline gives CDR1 SNHLY, CDR2 FYNNEI. The CDR3 loop spans 15 amino acids. V was pared by 6 bases and J by 7 bases, with 10 bases of the junction left unmatched. CDR3 nucleotide sequence: TGTGCCAGCAGGCTGACTAGCGGGAGCCGGGTGGAGCAGTACTTC. It is translated as CASRLTSGSRVEQYF.

V and J are TRBV28 and TRBJ2-2; 14 positions agree with TRBD2. The germline gives CDR1 MDHEN, CDR2 SYDVKM. This CDR3 is 20 amino acids long. Germline trimming cut 5 bases from V and 5 bases from J; bases unmatched to any gene: 16. In DNA, the CDR3 is TGTGCCAGCAGTCCTCCCCCTCCGGGACTAGCGGGAGTAAGGACCGGGGAGCTGTTTTTT. It translates to CASSPPPPGLAGVRTGELFF.